The rows below give T cell receptor beta chains drawn from one sample of a study of CD8+ T cells in alopecia areata. Method: immunoSEQ multiplex PCR; TCRdb's copy keeps in-frame clones and lacks some. The sample includes some 110,000 clones, around two fifths of them seen just once. Sequences were obtained from CD4+ T cells sorted from blood. The source of these receptors is a human donor with alopecia areata. CDR3s leave out the opening cysteine and the closing phenylalanine or tryptophan.

V	length	J	CDR3
TRBV30	15	TRBJ2-6	AWSRGRASSGANVLT
TRBV10-3	12	TRBJ1-1	AISLDRGSTEAF
TRBV7-6	12	TRBJ2-5	ASSRGTGEETQY
TRBV15	15	TRBJ2-7	ATSRAPKTGLPYEQY
TRBV30	14	TRBJ2-1	AWDTPGLATYNEQF
TRBV29-1	12	TRBJ2-4	SGLIFGAKNIQY
TRBV28	10	TRBJ1-2	ASSETGGGYT
TRBV27	15	TRBJ2-4	ASSLRGGSVAKNIQY
TRBV29-1	10	TRBJ2-2	SARRNTGELF
TRBV5-1	14	TRBJ2-2	ASTDLDRANTGELF
TRBV30	11	TRBJ1-1	AWRTAMNTEAF
TRBV18	12	TRBJ2-1	ASSPFTRGSEQF
TRBV27	13	TRBJ2-7	ASTSTSGSEYEQY
TRBV18	13	TRBJ1-1	ASSLTKQGNTEAF
TRBV7-9	12	TRBJ2-7	ASSLDSSPYEQY
TRBV7-6	14	TRBJ2-7	ASSPGAGTEYYEQY
TRBV30	12	TRBJ1-3	AWGFGGSGNTIY
TRBV29-1	12	TRBJ2-5	SVEEWIDGETQY
TRBV2	12	TRBJ2-3	ASTLEGPRNTQY
TRBV29-1	12	TRBJ1-5	SVETGNSNQPQH
TRBV27	13	TRBJ2-1	ASSRLGGQNNEQF
TRBV29-1	12	TRBJ1-5	SVSSGTGGQPQH
TRBV5-6	13	TRBJ1-2	ASSLGGQINYGYT
TRBV20-1	9	TRBJ2-5	SATLRETQY
TRBV29-1	11	TRBJ2-1	SVDRLAGIEQF
TRBV2	18	TRBJ2-3	ASRGLAGDTGGRGADTQY
TRBV7-9	10	TRBJ1-2	ASSPEQRGYT
TRBV7-9	13	TRBJ1-6	ASSIPGQGGSPLH
TRBV29-1	11	TRBJ1-2	SVGGQGNYGYT
TRBV29-1	11	TRBJ2-3	SVSPTSTDTQY
TRBV5-1	11	TRBJ2-5	ASSGDGQETQY
TRBV7-8	11	TRBJ1-1	ASSLGAVPEAF
TRBV18	12	TRBJ2-5	ASSELQGVETQY
TRBV29-1	11	TRBJ2-1	SVDRGSVDEQF
TRBV29-1	11	TRBJ1-1	SVDRTVNTEAF
TRBV27	12	TRBJ1-3	ASRAQGSGNTIY
TRBV15	15	TRBJ2-7	ATSRDHRGMSSYEQY
TRBV2	11	TRBJ2-5	ASGDSLGETQY
TRBV10-3	11	TRBJ2-1	AIRDGQGNEQF
TRBV29-1	11	TRBJ1-1	SVGTTTNTEAF
TRBV7-2	12	TRBJ2-4	ASSSGLAKNIQY
TRBV29-1	12	TRBJ2-5	SVDRTGGRETQY